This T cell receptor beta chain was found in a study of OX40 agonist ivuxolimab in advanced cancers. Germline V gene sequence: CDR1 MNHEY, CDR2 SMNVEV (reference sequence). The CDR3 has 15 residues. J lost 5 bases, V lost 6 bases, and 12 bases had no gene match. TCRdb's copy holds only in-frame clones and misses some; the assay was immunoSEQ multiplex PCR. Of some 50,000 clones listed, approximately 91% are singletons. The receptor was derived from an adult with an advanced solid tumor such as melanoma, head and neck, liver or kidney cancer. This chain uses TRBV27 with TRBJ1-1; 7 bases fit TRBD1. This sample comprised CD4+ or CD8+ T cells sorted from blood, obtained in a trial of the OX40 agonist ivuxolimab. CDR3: CASRILTGAGTEAFF. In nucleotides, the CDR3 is TGTGCCAGCAGGATCCTCACAGGGGCCGGAACTGAAGCTTTCTTT.